These 17 T cell receptor beta chains were all obtained from the same sample, sequenced in a study of T-cell reconstitution after alpha-beta-depleted transplantation in children. Researchers prepared the TCRbeta library using unique molecular identifiers, the study reports. TCRdb re-called the PCR reads through MiXCR, storing one row per CDR3 protein. The table has some 840,000 distinct CDR3 sequences, roughly 15% seen once. The specimen was PBMCs, mostly from graft donor cells, collected 360 days after TCRalphabeta/CD19-depleted stem cell transplant. All receptors come from a male patient aged 10 to 17 who had a stem cell transplant for acute lymphoblastic leukemia, so the T cells may come from the graft donor.

The chain couples TRBV5-1 to TRBJ2-7; D not resolved. The CDR3 totals 15 residues. Germline loops: CDR1 SGHRS, CDR2 YFSETQ. V was clipped by 0 bases and J by 0 bases, with 10 bases between them. DNA of the CDR3: TGCGCCAGCAGCTTGGCCCGGACGAACTCCTACGAGCAGTACTTC. It specifies CASSLARTNSYEQYF.

V and J are TRBV7-9 and TRBJ2-7; the D call may be TRBD1 or TRBD2 (5 bases each). Trimming took 5 bases from V and 4 from J, leaving 18 bases between them. The CDR3 length is 15 residues. Germline V CDR1 and CDR2: SEHNR, FQNEAQ (reference sequence). The CDR3 is CASSLAEGYLYEQYF. The CDR3 DNA reads TGTGCCAGCAGCCTCGCCGAGGGGTACCTATACGAGCAGTACTTC.

The sample holds many counts of this clonotype. J is TRBJ2-7 and V is TRBV5-1; D gene unclear. The CDR3 loop spans 15 amino acids. The V gene's germline CDR1 is SGHRS and CDR2 YFSETQ. V dropped 0 bases and J dropped 0 bases, with 10 bases sitting between them. The CDR3 DNA is TGCGCCAGCAGCTTGGAATCTGGCCTCTCCTACGAGCAGTACTTC. Translation: CASSLESGLSYEQYF.

J is TRBJ2-3 and V is TRBV20-1, with TRBD2 matching 7 bases. CDR1 DFQATT and CDR2 SNEGSKA come from the germline V gene (reference sequence). Germline trimming cut 3 bases from V and 1 base from J; bases unmatched to any gene: 13. The length of the CDR3 is 17 residues. The CDR3 bases are TGCAGTGCTAGTGTTCCGGTCGGGAGGATGGGCACAGATACGCAGTATTTT. Translated, it gives CSASVPVGRMGTDTQYF.

This clonotype was counted only a few times. The chain recombines TRBV12-3 or TRBV12-4 with TRBJ2-7; 7 bases map to TRBD2. The CDR3 is made up of 13 amino acids. V shed 8 bases and J 9 bases; nucleotides not matched to a gene: 13. CDR3 in DNA: TGTGCCAGCCGCCCTAGCGGCTCTCGTGGGCAGTACTTC. As protein: CASRPSGSRGQYF.

This rearrangement joins TRBV24-1 to TRBJ2-6, with a weak D call TRBD1 (5 bases). CDR3 length equals 15 residues. The germline V and J ends were trimmed by 4 bases and 2 bases, with 8 bases remaining between them. The germline gives CDR1 KGHDR, CDR2 SFDVKD. The chain's CDR3 is CATSDPGTGANVLTF. CDR3 nucleotide sequence: TGTGCCACCAGTGACCCAGGGACTGGGGCCAACGTCCTGACTTTC.

V is TRBV5-1 and J is TRBJ2-5, with 9 bases matching TRBD2. Germline V lookup: CDR1 SGHRS, CDR2 YFSETQ. The CDR3 is 15 amino acids. Trimming at V came to 1 base and at J to 5 bases, leaving 6 bases not matched to a gene. The CDR3 coding sequence is TGCGCCAGCAGCTTGATTTCGGGACTAGCTGAGACCCAGTACTTC. It yields the protein CASSLISGLAETQYF.

This clonotype was seen more than once but under ten times. The V call is TRBV4-1, the J call TRBJ2-7; tentatively, D is TRBD1 or TRBD2 (5 bases each). This CDR3 is built from 13 residues. V was shortened by 1 base and J by 7 bases, with 11 bases between the two germline ends. Germline V lookup: CDR1 MGHRA, CDR2 YSYEKL. CDR3 amino acids: CASSQGDRVEQYF. The CDR3 nucleotides are TGCGCCAGCAGCCAAGGGGACCGGGTGGAGCAGTACTTC.

The rearrangement links TRBV28 to TRBJ1-3; the D is unclear. V was clipped by 5 bases and J by 2 bases, with 4 bases between them. CDR3 length equals 12 residues. Germline V gene data show CDR1 as MDHEN and CDR2 as SYDVKM. CDR3 in DNA: TGTGCCAGCAGTGAGGCTGGAAACACCATATATTTT. This codes for CASSEAGNTIYF.

The chain is built from TRBV18 and TRBJ1-2; no clear D. Germline V gives CDR1 KGHSH, CDR2 LQKENI. V lost 2 bases to trimming and J lost 4 bases, with 14 bases between them. The CDR3 is 15 amino acids. The CDR3 here is CASSPGVGSRYGYTF. In DNA form, the CDR3 reads TGTGCCAGCTCACCAGGAGTAGGTAGTCGCTATGGCTACACCTTC.

This clonotype was seen a few times. The chain carries TRBV20-1 and TRBJ2-2; 8 bases are shared with TRBD1. The CDR3 is made up of 13 amino acids. With V trimmed by 3 bases and J by 12 bases, 9 bases remained unmatched. CDR1 is DFQATT, CDR2 SNEGSKA, per germline (reference sequence). The CDR3 sequence is CSARSPDRVKLFF. CDR3 nucleotide sequence: TGCAGTGCTAGGTCTCCGGACAGGGTCAAGCTGTTTTTT.

In its sample, this clonotype was seen a few times. This sequence joins TRBV2 and TRBJ2-1, with 9 bases lining up with TRBD2. V shed 4 bases, J shed 3 bases, and the junction held 7 bases outside the gene matches. The germline gives CDR1 SNHLY, CDR2 FYNNEI. There are 16 residues in the CDR3. The CDR3 loop reads CASSGLAGVYYNEQFF. The CDR3 coding sequence is TGTGCCAGCAGTGGATTAGCGGGAGTTTACTACAATGAGCAGTTCTTC.

The chain links TRBV20-1 to TRBJ2-1; the match to TRBD2 covers 9 bases. The CDR3 runs to 17 residues. CDR1 DFQATT and CDR2 SNEGSKA come from the germline V gene (reference sequence). V shed 4 bases and J 1 base; nucleotides not matched to a gene: 11. CDR3 in amino acids: CSAIKAGGWRSYNEQFF. The CDR3 nucleotides are TGCAGTGCTATCAAAGCGGGAGGATGGAGGTCCTACAATGAGCAGTTCTTC.

The sample holds many counts of this clonotype. The rearrangement joins TRBV5-1 to TRBJ1-2, with D possibly TRBD1 on 5 matching bases. The CDR3 consists of 14 residues. The ends were cut back, 0 bases at V and 4 bases at J, with 10 bases in the middle. Germline-derived CDR1 and CDR2 are SGHRS and YFSETQ. The CDR3 bases are TGCGCCAGCAGCTTGGGACAGACGAGCTATGGCTACACCTTC. It encodes CASSLGQTSYGYTF. Variable domain in full (rest from reference TRBV5-1 and TRBJ1-2): KAGVTQTPRYLIKTRGQQVTLSCSPISGHRSVSWYQQTPGQGLQFLFEYFSETQRNKGNFPGRFSGRQFSNSRSEMNVSTLELGDSALYLCASSLGQTSYGYTFGSGTRLTVV.

There are a few counts of this clonotype. The chain employs TRBV7-8 and TRBJ2-7; the D gene could be TRBD1 or TRBD2 (5 bases each). CDR1 is SGHVS and CDR2 is FQNEAQ in the germline V gene. The V end lost 4 bases, the J end lost 0 bases, and 13 bases lay between the germline ends. The CDR3 is made up of 15 amino acids. The CDR3 DNA reads TGTGCCAGCAGCTACGGGACGTCCTTCTCCTACGAGCAGTACTTC. This encodes CASSYGTSFSYEQYF.

J is TRBJ2-1 and V is TRBV7-3, with D maybe TRBD2 (5 bases). Trimming removed 1 base from V and 5 bases from J, with 21 bases in between. This CDR3 region has 18 residues. Per germline, CDR1 SGHTA and CDR2 FQGTGA. CDR3 DNA: TGTGCCAGCAGCTTAAGTTTTGGGCGGACGGGGTTAAACAATGAGCAGTTCTTC. It is translated as CASSLSFGRTGLNNEQFF.

This clonotype has at least ten counts. The chain joins TRBV6-1 to TRBJ1-6, with D possibly matching TRBD1 (6 bases). Trimming left V 3 bases short and J 9 bases short, with 18 bases between. The CDR3 covers 16 residues. Looked up from germline, CDR1 is MNHNS and CDR2 is SASEGT. Written as DNA, the CDR3 is TGTGCCAGCAGTGACGCGGGGGTCAGGGGTGTTTCACCCCTCCACTTT. Residues: CASSDAGVRGVSPLHF.